This is a list of T cell receptor beta chains from one sample in a study of blood T cell repertoires in COVID-19. The method was immunoSEQ multiplex PCR; TCRdb's version includes in-frame clones alone and lacks a portion of them. The table includes 300,000 to 400,000 clones, around 87% detected once. Sequencing input: peripheral blood. These TCRs come from a woman aged 50 to 60 with COVID-19, enrolled during active disease. CDR3s include the opening cysteine and the closing phenylalanine or tryptophan. The D gene is left open where the match is weak. Clone sizes are given selectively: once, few, many, or a class where the clone is expanded.

V	J	size	D	CDR3	DNA
TRBV18	TRBJ1-2	NA	NA	CASSPGLARVNYGYTF	TGTGCCAGCTCACCGGGCCTTGCCAGGGTGAACTATGGCTACACCTTC
TRBV4-1	TRBJ1-4	NA	TRBD1	CASRENRGTNEKLFF	TGCGCCAGCAGGGAAAACAGGGGCACTAATGAAAAACTGTTTTTT
TRBV3-1/TRBV3-2	TRBJ2-1	NA	NA	CASSPINSYNEQFF	TGTGCCAGCAGCCCTATCAACTCCTACAATGAGCAGTTCTTC
TRBV7-9	TRBJ2-7	NA	NA	CASSLKESGEQYF	TGTGCCAGCAGCTTAAAGGAGTCCGGCGAGCAGTACTTC
TRBV16	TRBJ1-1	NA	TRBD1	CASSWTGGNTEAFF	TGTGCCAGCAGCTGGACAGGGGGGAACACTGAAGCTTTCTTT
TRBV5-6	TRBJ1-1	NA	NA	CASSGTGEAFF	TGTGCCAGCAGCGGCACAGGTGAAGCTTTCTTT
TRBV28	TRBJ2-1	NA	TRBD1	CASSFLGTGNNEQFF	TGTGCCAGCAGTTTTCTCGGGACAGGCAACAATGAGCAGTTCTTC
TRBV29-1	TRBJ2-3	NA	TRBD1	CSVHAGGATDTQYF	TGCAGCGTCCACGCAGGGGGCGCAACAGATACGCAGTATTTT
TRBV11-2	TRBJ2-2	NA	NA	CASSPGVNTGELFF	TGTGCCAGCAGCCCAGGGGTGAACACCGGGGAGCTGTTTTTT
TRBV6-2/TRBV6-3	TRBJ1-2	few	NA	CASSRDSHYGYTF	TGTGCCAGCAGTCGCGATTCCCACTATGGCTACACCTTC
TRBV12-5	TRBJ2-3	NA	NA	CASGNRLVADTQYF	TGTGCTAGTGGTAATCGACTAGTCGCAGATACGCAGTATTTT